This T cell receptor beta chain was sequenced during a study of blood T cell repertoires in COVID-19. Overall study: Researchers got acute and convalescent COVID-19 samples from the United States, Italy and Spain. The cDNA or gDNA used as material had been derived from T cells, B-cell-depleted T cells, or PBMCs.

As originally analysed: Cell counts per sample came from amplifying reference gene primers. This table comes from immunoSEQ multiplex PCR, and its TCRdb copy is limited to in-frame clones, with some not included. Clone size and V and J calls were adopted from that table, with D and trimming inferred from the DNA. The sample consists of about 28,000 clones, roughly nine tenths of them appearing once. Germline trimming cut 0 bases from V and 6 bases from J; bases unmatched to any gene: 4. The CDR3 covers 17 residues. Germline CDR1 SGDLS, CDR2 YYNGEE. Sequenced: peripheral blood. The gene calls are TRBV9 and TRBJ2-1, with TRBD2 matching 15 bases. The clonotype originates from a human donor in a cohort sampled during active COVID-19. The CDR3 reads CASSVELGLAGGNEQFF. The CDR3 nucleotides are TGTGCCAGCAGCGTAGAACTGGGACTAGCGGGGGGCAATGAGCAGTTCTTC.